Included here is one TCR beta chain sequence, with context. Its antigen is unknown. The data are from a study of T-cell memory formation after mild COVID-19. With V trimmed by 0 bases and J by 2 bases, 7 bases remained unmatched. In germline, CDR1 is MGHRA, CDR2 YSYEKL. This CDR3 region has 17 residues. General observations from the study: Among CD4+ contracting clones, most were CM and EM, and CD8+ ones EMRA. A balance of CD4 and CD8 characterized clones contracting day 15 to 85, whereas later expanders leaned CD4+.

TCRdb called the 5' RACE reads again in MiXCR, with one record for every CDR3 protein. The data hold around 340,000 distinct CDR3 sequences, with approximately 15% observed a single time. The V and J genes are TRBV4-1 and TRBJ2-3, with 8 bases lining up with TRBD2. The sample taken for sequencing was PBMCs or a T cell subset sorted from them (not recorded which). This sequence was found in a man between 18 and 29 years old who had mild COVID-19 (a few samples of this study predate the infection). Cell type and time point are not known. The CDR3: CASSQDETGGITDTQYF. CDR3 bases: TGCGCCAGCAGCCAAGATGAGACGGGGGGGATCACAGATACGCAGTATTTT.